This T cell receptor (beta chain) was found in a study of blood T cell repertoires in COVID-19. The data were produced by immunoSEQ multiplex PCR, yet TCRdb's version contains in-frame clones alone and is incomplete. Of 250,000 to 400,000 clones listed, around 89% were seen once; the top ten hold under 2%. V dropped 3 bases and J dropped 1; count of bases not matched to a gene: 20. Per the germline V gene, CDR1 is ENHRY and CDR2 is SYGVKD. This CDR3 region has 20 residues. The sample comprised peripheral blood. The receptor was derived from a woman aged 25-40 years with COVID-19, enrolled during active disease. The genes are TRBV10-3 and TRBJ1-2, with 7 bases that match TRBD1. This CDR3 reads CAISDRVVGRQGRFNYGYTF. The CDR3 coding sequence is TGTGCCATCAGTGACCGCGTAGTCGGGAGACAGGGTCGCTTTAACTATGGCTACACCTTC.